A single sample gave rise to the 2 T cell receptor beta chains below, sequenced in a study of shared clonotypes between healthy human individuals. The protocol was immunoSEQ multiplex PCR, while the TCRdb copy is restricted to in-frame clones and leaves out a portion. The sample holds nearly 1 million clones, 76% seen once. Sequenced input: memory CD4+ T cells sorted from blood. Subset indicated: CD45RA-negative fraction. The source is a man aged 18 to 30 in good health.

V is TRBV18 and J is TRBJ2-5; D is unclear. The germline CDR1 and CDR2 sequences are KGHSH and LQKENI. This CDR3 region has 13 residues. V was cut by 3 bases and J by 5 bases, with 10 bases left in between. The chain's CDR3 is CASSPSPQETQYF. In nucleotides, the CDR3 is TGTGCCAGCTCACCGTCACCACAGGAGACCCAGTACTTC.

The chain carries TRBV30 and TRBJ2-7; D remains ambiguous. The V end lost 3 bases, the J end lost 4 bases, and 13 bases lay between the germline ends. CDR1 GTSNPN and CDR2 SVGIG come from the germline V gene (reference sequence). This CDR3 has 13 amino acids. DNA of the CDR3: TGTGCCTGGAGCCCACTCACTCCGTACGAGCAGTACTTC. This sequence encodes CAWSPLTPYEQYF.